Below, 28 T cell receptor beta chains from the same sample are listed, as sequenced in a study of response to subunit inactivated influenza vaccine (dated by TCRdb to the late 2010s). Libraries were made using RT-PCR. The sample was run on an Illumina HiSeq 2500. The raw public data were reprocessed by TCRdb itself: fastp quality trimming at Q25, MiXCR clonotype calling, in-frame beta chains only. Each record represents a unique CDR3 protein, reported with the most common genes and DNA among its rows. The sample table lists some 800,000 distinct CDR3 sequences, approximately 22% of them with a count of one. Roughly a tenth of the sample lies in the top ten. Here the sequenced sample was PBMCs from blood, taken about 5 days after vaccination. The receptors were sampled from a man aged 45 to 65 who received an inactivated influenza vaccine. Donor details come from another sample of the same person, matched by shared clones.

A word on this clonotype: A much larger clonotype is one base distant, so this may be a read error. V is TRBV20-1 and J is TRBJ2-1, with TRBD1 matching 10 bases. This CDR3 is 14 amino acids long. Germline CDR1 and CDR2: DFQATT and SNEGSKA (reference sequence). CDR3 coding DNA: TGCAGTGCTATAGGGGGACAGGGGTACAATGAGCTGTTCTTC. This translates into CSAIGGQGYNELFF.

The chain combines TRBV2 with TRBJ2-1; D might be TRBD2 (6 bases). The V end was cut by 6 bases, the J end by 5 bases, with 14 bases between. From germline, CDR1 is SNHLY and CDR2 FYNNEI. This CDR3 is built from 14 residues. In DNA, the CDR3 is TGTGCCAGCAGCTTGACTAGAAGGGACAATGAGCAGTTCTTC. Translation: CASSLTRRDNEQFF. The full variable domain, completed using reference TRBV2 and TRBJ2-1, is EPEVTQTPSHQVTQMGQEVILRCVPISNHLYFYWYRQILGQKVEFLVSFYNNEISEKSEIFDDQFSVERPDGSNFTLKIRSTKLEDSAMYFCASSLTRRDNEQFFGPGTRLTVL.

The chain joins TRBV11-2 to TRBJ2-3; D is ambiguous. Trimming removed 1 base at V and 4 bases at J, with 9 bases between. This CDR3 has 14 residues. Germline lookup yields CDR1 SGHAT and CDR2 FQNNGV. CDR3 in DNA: TGTGCCAGCAGCTTAGTGCTAGGCTCAGATACGCAGTATTTT. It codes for CASSLVLGSDTQYF.

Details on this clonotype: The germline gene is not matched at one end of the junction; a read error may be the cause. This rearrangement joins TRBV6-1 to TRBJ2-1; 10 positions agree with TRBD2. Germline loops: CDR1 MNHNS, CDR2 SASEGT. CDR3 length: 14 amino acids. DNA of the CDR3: TGTGTCAGCAGTCCGGGACTAGCGAGCAATGAGCAGTTCTTC. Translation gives CVSSPGLASNEQFF.

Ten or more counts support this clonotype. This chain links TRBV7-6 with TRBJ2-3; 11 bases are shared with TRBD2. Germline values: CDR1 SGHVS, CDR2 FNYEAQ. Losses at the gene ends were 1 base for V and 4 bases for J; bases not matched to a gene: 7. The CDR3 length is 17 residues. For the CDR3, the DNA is TGTGCCAGCAGCTTAGTACTAGCGGGAGTAGGGGCAGATACGCAGTATTTT. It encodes CASSLVLAGVGADTQYF.

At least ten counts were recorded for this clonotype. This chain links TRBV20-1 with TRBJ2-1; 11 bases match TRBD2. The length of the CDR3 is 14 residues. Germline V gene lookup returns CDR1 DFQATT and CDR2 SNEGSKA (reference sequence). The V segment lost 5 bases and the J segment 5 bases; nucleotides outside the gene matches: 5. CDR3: CSAVSGRAHNEQFF. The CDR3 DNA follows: TGCAGTGCTGTTAGCGGGAGGGCCCACAATGAGCAGTTCTTC.

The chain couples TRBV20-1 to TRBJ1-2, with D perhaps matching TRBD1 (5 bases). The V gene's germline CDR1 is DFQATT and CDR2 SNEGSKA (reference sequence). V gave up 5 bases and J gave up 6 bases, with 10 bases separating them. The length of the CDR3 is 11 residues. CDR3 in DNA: TGCAGTGCTGGGGACGGGCATGGCTACACCTTC. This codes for CSAGDGHGYTF.

This chain's CDR3 is CASSLGAGILTGELFF. The CDR3, as DNA: TGTGCCAGCAGCTTGGGTGCGGGGATTTTGACCGGGGAGCTGTTTTTT. The V call is TRBV5-6, the J call TRBJ2-2, with TRBD2 as a possible D gene (6 bases). Trimming removed 0 bases from V and 5 bases from J, with 14 bases in between. The CDR3 has 16 amino acids. Per the germline V gene, CDR1 is SGHDT and CDR2 is YYEEEE.

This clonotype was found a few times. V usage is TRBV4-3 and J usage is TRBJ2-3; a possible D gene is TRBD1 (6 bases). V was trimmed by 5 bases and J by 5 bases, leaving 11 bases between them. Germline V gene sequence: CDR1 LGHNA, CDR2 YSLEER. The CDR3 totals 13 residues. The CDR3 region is CASSVNRVDTQYF. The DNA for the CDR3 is TGCGCCAGCAGCGTTAACAGGGTAGATACGCAGTATTTT.

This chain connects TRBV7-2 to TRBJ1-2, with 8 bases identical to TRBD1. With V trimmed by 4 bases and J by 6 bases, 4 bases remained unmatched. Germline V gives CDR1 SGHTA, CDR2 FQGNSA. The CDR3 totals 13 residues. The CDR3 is CASSSTGVDGYTF. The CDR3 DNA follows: TGTGCCAGCAGCTCGACAGGGGTTGATGGCTACACCTTC. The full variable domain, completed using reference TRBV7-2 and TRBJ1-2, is GAGVSQSPSNKVTEKGKDVELRCDPISGHTALYWYRQSLGQGLEFLIYFQGNSAPDKSGLPSDRFSAERTGGSVSTLTIQRTQQEDSAVYLCASSSTGVDGYTFGSGTRLTVV.

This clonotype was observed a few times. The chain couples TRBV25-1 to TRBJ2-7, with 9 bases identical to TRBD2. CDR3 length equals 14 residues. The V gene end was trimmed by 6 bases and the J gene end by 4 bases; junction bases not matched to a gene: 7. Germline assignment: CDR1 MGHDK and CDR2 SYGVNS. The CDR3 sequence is CASRYSGSGYEQYF. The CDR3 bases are TGTGCCAGCAGATATAGCGGGAGTGGGTACGAGCAGTACTTC.

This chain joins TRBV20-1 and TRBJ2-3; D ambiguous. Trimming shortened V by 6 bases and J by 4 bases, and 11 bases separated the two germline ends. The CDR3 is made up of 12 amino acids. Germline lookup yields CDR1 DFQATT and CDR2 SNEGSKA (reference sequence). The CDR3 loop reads CSAPHEADTQYF. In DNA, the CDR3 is TGCAGTGCGCCGCATGAAGCAGATACGCAGTATTTT.

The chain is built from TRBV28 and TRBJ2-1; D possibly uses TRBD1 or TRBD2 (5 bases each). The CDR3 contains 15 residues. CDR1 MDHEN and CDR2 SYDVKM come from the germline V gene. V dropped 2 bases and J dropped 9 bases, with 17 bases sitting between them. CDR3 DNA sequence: TGTGCCAGCAGTTTACCTCTAGCTGGGGGTAGTGAGCAGTTCTTC. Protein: CASSLPLAGGSEQFF.

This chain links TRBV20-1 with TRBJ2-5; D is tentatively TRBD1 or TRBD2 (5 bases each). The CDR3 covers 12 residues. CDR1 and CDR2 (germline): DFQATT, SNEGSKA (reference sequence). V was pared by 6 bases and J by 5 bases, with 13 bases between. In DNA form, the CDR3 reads TGCAGTGCCGGGACCTCGGCGGAGACCCAGTACTTC. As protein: CSAGTSAETQYF.

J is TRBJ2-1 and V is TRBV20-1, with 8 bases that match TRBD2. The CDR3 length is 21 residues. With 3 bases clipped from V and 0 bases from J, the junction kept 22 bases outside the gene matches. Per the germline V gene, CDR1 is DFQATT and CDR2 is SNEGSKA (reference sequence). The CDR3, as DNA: TGCAGTGCTAGGTCTAAGGTCGACTTGCGGGGGGTTCCGAGCTCCTACAATGAGCAGTTCTTC. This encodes CSARSKVDLRGVPSSYNEQFF.

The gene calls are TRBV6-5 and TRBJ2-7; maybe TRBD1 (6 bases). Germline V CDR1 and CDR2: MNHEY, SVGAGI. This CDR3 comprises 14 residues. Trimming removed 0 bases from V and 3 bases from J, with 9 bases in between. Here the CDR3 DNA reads TGTGCCAGCAGTTACTCGAGCAGGGGCTACGAGCAGTACTTC. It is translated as CASSYSSRGYEQYF.

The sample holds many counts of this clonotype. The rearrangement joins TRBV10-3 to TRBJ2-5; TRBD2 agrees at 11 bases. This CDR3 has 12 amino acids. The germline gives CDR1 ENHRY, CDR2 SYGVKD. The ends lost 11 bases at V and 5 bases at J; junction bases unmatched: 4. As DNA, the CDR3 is TGTGCCTCCCGGACTAGCGGGGAGACCCAGTACTTC. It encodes CASRTSGETQYF.

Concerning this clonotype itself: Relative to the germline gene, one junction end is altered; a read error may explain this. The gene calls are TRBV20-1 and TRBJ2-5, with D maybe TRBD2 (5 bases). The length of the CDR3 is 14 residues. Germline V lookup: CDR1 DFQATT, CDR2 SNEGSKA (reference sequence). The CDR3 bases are TGCAGTGCTAGATGGACCGGGAACCAAGAGACCCACTACTTC. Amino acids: CSARWTGNQETHYF.

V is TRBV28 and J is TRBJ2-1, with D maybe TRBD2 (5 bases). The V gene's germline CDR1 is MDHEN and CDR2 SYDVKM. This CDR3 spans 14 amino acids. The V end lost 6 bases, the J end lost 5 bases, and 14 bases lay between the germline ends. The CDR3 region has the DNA TGTGCCAGCAGGAGCGGAGCTACAAACAATGAGCAGTTCTTC. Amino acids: CASRSGATNNEQFF.

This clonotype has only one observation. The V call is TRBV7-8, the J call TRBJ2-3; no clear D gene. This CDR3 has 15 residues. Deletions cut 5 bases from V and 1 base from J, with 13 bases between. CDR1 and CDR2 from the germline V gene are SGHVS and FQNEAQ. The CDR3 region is CASSATCGGTDTQYF. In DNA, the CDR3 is TGTGCCAGCAGCGCGACATGTGGCGGCACAGATACGCAGTATTTT.

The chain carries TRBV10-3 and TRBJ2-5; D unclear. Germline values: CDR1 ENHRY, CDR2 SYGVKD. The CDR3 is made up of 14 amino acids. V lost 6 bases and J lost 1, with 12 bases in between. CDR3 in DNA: TGTGCCATCAGAAAGGAAAGCTCCCAAGAGACCCAGTACTTC. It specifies CAIRKESSQETQYF.

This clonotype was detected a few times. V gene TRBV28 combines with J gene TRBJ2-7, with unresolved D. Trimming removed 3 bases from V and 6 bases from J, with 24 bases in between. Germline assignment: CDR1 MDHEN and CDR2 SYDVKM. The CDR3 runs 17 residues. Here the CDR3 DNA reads TGTGCCAGCAGTTTTATCCTCAGGTTAGGGCAGTCCGGCGAGCAGTACTTC. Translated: CASSFILRLGQSGEQYF.

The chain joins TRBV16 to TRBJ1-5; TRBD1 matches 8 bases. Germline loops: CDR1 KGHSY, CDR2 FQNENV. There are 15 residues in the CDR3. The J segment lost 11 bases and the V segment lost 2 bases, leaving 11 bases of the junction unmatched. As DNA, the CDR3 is TGTGCCAGCAGCCAACAGGGACAGGCCACGGGAACCCAGCATTTT. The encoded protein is CASSQQGQATGTQHF.

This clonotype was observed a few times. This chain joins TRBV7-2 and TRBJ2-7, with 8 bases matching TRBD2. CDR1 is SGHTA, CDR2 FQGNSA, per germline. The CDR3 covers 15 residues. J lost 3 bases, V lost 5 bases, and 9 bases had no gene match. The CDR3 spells CASSMASGRIYEQYF. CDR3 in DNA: TGTGCCAGCAGCATGGCTAGCGGGCGTATCTACGAGCAGTACTTC.

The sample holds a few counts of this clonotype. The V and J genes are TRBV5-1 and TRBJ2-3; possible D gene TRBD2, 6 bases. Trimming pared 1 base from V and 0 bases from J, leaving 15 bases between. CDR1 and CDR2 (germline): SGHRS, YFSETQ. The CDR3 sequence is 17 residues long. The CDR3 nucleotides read TGCGCCAGCAGCTTGAGGGCGGGAACCGCTAGCACAGATACGCAGTATTTT. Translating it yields CASSLRAGTASTDTQYF.

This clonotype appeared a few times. CDR3 sequence: CASSLGPGHPQYF. In DNA, the CDR3 is TGTGCCAGCAGTTTAGGGCCGGGACACCCACAGTACTTC. The gene calls are TRBV12-3 or TRBV12-4 and TRBJ2-4; D perhaps matches TRBD1 (6 bases). V was shortened by 1 base and J by 13 bases, with 14 bases between the two germline ends. This CDR3 has 13 residues.

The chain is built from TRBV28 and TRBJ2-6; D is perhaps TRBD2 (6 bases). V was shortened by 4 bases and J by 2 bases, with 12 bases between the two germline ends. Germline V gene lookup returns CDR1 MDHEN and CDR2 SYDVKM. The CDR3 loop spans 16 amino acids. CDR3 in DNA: TGTGCCAGCAGTTCACCGGGGGAGGCTGGGGCCAACGTCCTGACTTTC. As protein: CASSSPGEAGANVLTF.

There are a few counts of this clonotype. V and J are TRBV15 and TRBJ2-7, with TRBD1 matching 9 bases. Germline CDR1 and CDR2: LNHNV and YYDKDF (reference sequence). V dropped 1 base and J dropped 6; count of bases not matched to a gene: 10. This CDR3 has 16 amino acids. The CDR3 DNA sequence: TGTGCCACCAGCAGAGGGAGGACAGGGGAGGGTGGCGAGCAGTACTTC. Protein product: CATSRGRTGEGGEQYF. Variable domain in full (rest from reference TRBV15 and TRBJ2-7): DAMVIQNPRYQVTQFGKPVTLSCSQTLNHNVMYWYQQKSSQAPKLLFHYYDKDFNNEADTPDNFQSRRPNTSFCFLDIRSPGLGDTAMYLCATSRGRTGEGGEQYFGPGTRLTVT.